The rows below give T cell receptor beta chains drawn from one sample of a study of shared clonotypes between healthy human individuals. Repertoires were generated with immunoSEQ multiplex PCR, while TCRdb's copy carries only in-frame clones and drops some. Of 1,100,000 or so clones in the sample, around three quarters were seen once. Sequencing was carried out using memory CD4+ T cells from PBMCs. Source of these receptors: a man between 18 and 29 years old in good health. Some clones in this sample may be carry-over from other donors' samples. Each CDR3 is given with its conserved first and last residue. Fields, in order: V gene, D gene, J gene, clone size, CDR3 protein, CDR3 DNA. D genes are given only for firm matches. Rows give clone size only sometimes, using once, few, many, or a class for an expanded clone.

TRBV28	-	TRBJ2-3	many	CASQGLTDTQYF	TGTGCCAGTCAGGGACTCACAGATACGCAGTATTTT
TRBV5-1	TRBD1	TRBJ1-2	-	CASSTDRAFNYGYTF	TGCGCCAGCAGCACAGACAGGGCCTTTAACTATGGCTACACCTTC
TRBV5-1	-	TRBJ1-4	-	CASRWTGATNEKLFF	TGCGCCAGCAGGTGGACCGGCGCAACTAATGAAAAACTGTTTTTT
TRBV5-8	-	TRBJ1-4	-	CASSPTWGREKLFF	TGTGCCAGCAGCCCAACGTGGGGTCGGGAAAAACTGTTTTTT
TRBV7-2	-	TRBJ2-7	-	CASSLSGGRGEQYF	TGTGCCAGCAGCTTATCCGGGGGCCGGGGCGAGCAGTACTTC
TRBV5-4	-	TRBJ1-3	-	CASSFTGFGNTIYF	TGTGCCAGCAGCTTTACAGGGTTTGGAAACACCATATATTTT
TRBV7-2	-	TRBJ2-7	-	CASSLEGTDSYEQYF	TGTGCCAGCAGCTTAGAGGGGACGGACTCCTACGAGCAGTACTTC
TRBV19	TRBD2	TRBJ2-1	-	CASSTRIVDSGRKIEFF	TGTGCCAGTAGTACCCGGATTGTGGATAGCGGGAGGAAGATAGAGTTCTTC
TRBV7-9	-	TRBJ2-6	few	CASSLTGSQVGGANVLTF	TGTGCCAGCAGCTTGACGGGATCCCAGGTGGGGGGGGCCAACGTCCTGACTTTC
TRBV29-1	TRBD1	TRBJ2-1	-	CSVEDRDSQGQFF	TGCAGCGTTGAAGACCGGGACAGCCAAGGGCAGTTCTTC
TRBV4-2	-	TRBJ2-5	-	CASSQDPSGRETQYF	TGTGCCAGCAGCCAAGATCCCTCGGGTCGCGAGACCCAGTACTTC
TRBV18	-	TRBJ1-5	-	CASSPLRGNDQPQHF	TGTGCCAGCTCACCCTTGAGGGGGAATGATCAGCCCCAGCATTTT
TRBV25-1	-	TRBJ2-5	-	CASREGALETQYF	TGTGCCAGCAGGGAGGGGGCTTTGGAGACCCAGTACTTC
TRBV21-1	-	TRBJ1-2	-	CASSTRWRYGYTF	TGTGCCAGCAGCACAAGGTGGCGCTATGGCTACACCTTC
TRBV4-2	-	TRBJ2-3	-	CASSLDYRKSTDTQYF	TGTGCCAGCAGCCTCGACTACCGGAAAAGCACAGATACGCAGTATTTT
TRBV6-1	TRBD2	TRBJ2-3	-	CASSEALQGAGDSEDTQYF	TGTGCCAGCAGTGAAGCGCTTCAAGGAGCGGGAGATTCTGAAGATACGCAGTATTTT
TRBV18	-	TRBJ1-1	-	CASSQGVTEAFF	TGTGCCAGCTCACAAGGGGTGACTGAAGCTTTCTTT
TRBV12-5	-	TRBJ2-7	-	CASGFSRHEQYF	TGTGCTAGTGGTTTCAGTCGGCACGAGCAGTACTTC
TRBV18	-	TRBJ2-7	few	CASSPHLSEQYF	TGTGCCAGCTCACCTCACCTCAGCGAGCAGTACTTC
TRBV6-1	-	TRBJ1-1	-	CASSQGTEAFF	TGTGCCAGCAGTCAAGGGACTGAAGCTTTCTTT
TRBV27	TRBD2	TRBJ2-7	many	CASRNSGRREQYF	TGTGCCAGCAGGAATAGCGGGAGGCGCGAGCAGTACTTC
TRBV27	-	TRBJ1-3	-	CASSLTVGPGNTIYF	TGTGCCAGCAGTTTAACGGTGGGGCCTGGAAACACCATATATTTT